This passage covers 30 T cell receptor beta chains from one sample sequenced in a study of beta chain features in type 1 diabetes. All of the isolated RNA was reverse transcribed, so expressed TCRB transcripts were sequenced. Repertoires were generated with immunoSEQ multiplex PCR, while TCRdb's copy carries only in-frame clones and drops some. The profile covers about 130,000 clones, with about a tenth appearing a single time and around 0.68% taken by the ten largest. The sequenced sample consisted of central memory CD4+ T cells from blood. These TCRs come from a man younger than 35 in good health.

J is TRBJ1-1 and V is TRBV19, with 8 nucleotides matching TRBD1. The CDR3 sequence is 13 residues long. The ends lost 5 bases at V and 11 bases at J; junction bases unmatched: 10. CDR1 LNHDA and CDR2 SQIVND come from the germline V gene (reference sequence). The CDR3 spells CASSAWTGLQAFF. The CDR3 DNA sequence: TGTGCCAGTAGTGCTTGGACAGGGCTGCAGGCTTTCTTT.

The V call is TRBV5-1, the J call TRBJ2-5; D is uncertain. The germline V gene encodes CDR1 SGHRS and CDR2 YFSETQ. V gave up 1 base and J gave up 7 bases, with 14 bases separating them. This CDR3 has 14 amino acids. CDR3 in amino acids: CASSLSRQDGTQYF. For the CDR3, the DNA is TGCGCCAGCAGCTTGTCTCGCCAGGATGGGACCCAGTACTTC.

This clone was seen at least ten times. The V gene is TRBV9, the J gene TRBJ1-6; 12 nucleotides match TRBD1. The trim removed 4 bases at V and 9 bases at J, leaving 5 bases unmatched. Germline-derived CDR1 and CDR2 are SGDLS and YYNGEE. The CDR3 runs to 15 residues. The CDR3 DNA sequence: TGTGCCAGCAGCCCCGGGACAGGGGGCAGTTCACCCCTCCACTTT. Translated: CASSPGTGGSSPLHF. The full variable domain, rest sourced from reference TRBV9 and TRBJ1-6, is DSGVTQTPKHLITATGQRVTLRCSPRSGDLSVYWYQQSLDQGLQFLIQYYNGEERAKGNILERFSAQQFPDLHSELNLSSLELGDSALYFCASSPGTGGSSPLHFGNGTRLTVT.

This clone has more than one count but fewer than ten. This chain connects TRBV4-1 to TRBJ2-7; possible D gene TRBD2, 6 bases. CDR3 size: 14 residues. V was shortened by 8 bases and J by 4 bases, with 18 bases between the two germline ends. The germline V gene encodes CDR1 MGHRA and CDR2 YSYEKL. DNA for the CDR3: TGCGCCAGCGGACCGGGACTCCTTTCTTACGAGCAGTACTTC. Its protein product is CASGPGLLSYEQYF.

CDR3 loop: CASSFIGREQYF. CDR3 nucleotide sequence: TGTGCCAGCAGCTTTATCGGGCGGGAGCAGTACTTC. The chain carries TRBV7-2 and TRBJ2-5, with 7 bases aligning to TRBD2. This CDR3 is 12 amino acids long. The V segment lost 3 bases and the J segment 11 bases; nucleotides outside the gene matches: 6. Germline V gene sequence: CDR1 SGHTA, CDR2 FQGNSA.

The chain carries TRBV7-2 and TRBJ1-5, with 7 nucleotides matching TRBD1. V was clipped by 5 bases and J by 5 bases; unmatched bases: 9. Germline V gives CDR1 SGHTA, CDR2 FQGNSA. The CDR3 is 15 residues long. The CDR3 bases are TGTGCCAGCAGCACGACCGGGACAGAATATCAGCCCCAGCATTTT. The encoded protein is CASSTTGTEYQPQHF. Supplemented by reference TRBV7-2 and TRBJ1-5, the full variable domain reads GAGVSQSPSNKVTEKGKDVELRCDPISGHTALYWYRQSLGQGLEFLIYFQGNSAPDKSGLPSDRFSAERTGGSVSTLTIQRTQQEDSAVYLCASSTTGTEYQPQHFGDGTRLSIL.

On this clone itself: One junction end does not reproduce the germline sequence, and a read error may be involved. V gene TRBV15 combines with J gene TRBJ2-6; D not resolved. Germline assignment: CDR1 LNHNV and CDR2 YYDKDF (reference sequence). The CDR3 sequence is 17 residues long. This CDR3 is CAASNQLPSSGANVLTF. DNA of the CDR3: TGTGCCGCCAGCAATCAACTTCCATCCTCTGGGGCCAACGTCCTGACTTTC.

This clone was counted between two and nine times. This chain links TRBV4-2 with TRBJ1-2; 10 nucleotides match TRBD1. This CDR3 has 14 residues. The ends lost 2 bases at V and 9 bases at J; junction bases unmatched: 6. CDR1 and CDR2 from the germline V gene are LGHNA and YNFKEQ. This chain's CDR3 is CASSQSGTGDRYTF. The CDR3 nucleotides are TGTGCCAGCAGCCAAAGCGGGACAGGGGATCGCTACACCTTC.

The V gene is TRBV4-2, the J gene TRBJ2-2, with 11 bases identical to TRBD1. The CDR3 loop spans 17 amino acids. Unmatched junction bases numbered 4, after V lost 1 base and J lost 3 bases. Germline values: CDR1 LGHNA, CDR2 YNFKEQ. In DNA form, the CDR3 reads TGTGCCAGCAGCCAAGTGGGGACAGGGGGAGACACCGGGGAGCTGTTTTTT. Translating gives CASSQVGTGGDTGELFF.

In this sample, this clone turned up a few times. The V gene is TRBV29-1, the J gene TRBJ1-6, with D possibly being TRBD1 (5 bases). Germline lookup yields CDR1 SQVTM and CDR2 ANQGSEA. V was clipped by 2 bases and J by 10 bases, with 15 bases between them. This CDR3 is built from 14 residues. The CDR3, as DNA: TGCAGCGTTGAAACAGAACGGGGGTACTCACCCCTCCACTTT. Residues: CSVETERGYSPLHF.

The J gene is TRBJ2-7, the V gene TRBV5-1; 7 bases fit TRBD1. Germline V gene lookup returns CDR1 SGHRS and CDR2 YFSETQ. V lost 4 bases and J lost 1; bases outside the gene matches: 8. This CDR3 contains 15 residues. The chain's CDR3 is CASSQRQGTSYEQYF. The CDR3 bases are TGCGCCAGCAGCCAACGACAGGGAACGTCCTACGAGCAGTACTTC.

The chain uses TRBV4-3 and TRBJ2-3; the D gene is possibly TRBD1 (6 bases). Germline V lookup: CDR1 LGHNA, CDR2 YSLEER. CDR3 length: 16 residues. Trimming left V 0 bases short and J 2 bases short, with 12 bases between. CDR3 loop: CASSQDHRELTDTQYF. The CDR3 coding sequence is TGCGCCAGCAGCCAAGATCACAGGGAGCTCACAGATACGCAGTATTTT.

This clone came up a few times. The chain has TRBV11-2 and TRBJ2-5, with D perhaps TRBD1 (5 bases). The CDR3 contains 14 residues. Looked up from germline, CDR1 is SGHAT and CDR2 is FQNNGV. The V gene lost 5 bases and the J gene lost 1 base, with 11 bases spanning the gap. The CDR3 here is CASSPSRVQETQYF. The DNA of the CDR3 is TGTGCCAGCAGCCCCTCCAGGGTCCAAGAGACCCAGTACTTC.

On this clone: Other DNA variants within this sample encode the same CDR3. The chain is built from TRBV7-2 and TRBJ2-3; D perhaps matches TRBD2 (5 bases). The germline V gene has CDR1 SGHTA and CDR2 FQGNSA. The V end was cut by 5 bases, the J end by 3 bases, with 15 bases between. This CDR3 has 15 residues. CDR3 coding DNA: TGTGCCAGCAGCCCACGAGGGTCGGGAACAGATACGCAGTATTTT. Amino acids: CASSPRGSGTDTQYF.

This clone was seen a few times. The chain carries TRBV6-5 and TRBJ2-1, with D perhaps TRBD2 (7 bases). With 3 bases removed from V and 3 bases from J, the gap between germline ends came to 12 bases. The CDR3 covers 15 residues. Germline CDR1 is MNHEY and CDR2 is SVGAGI. The CDR3 nucleotides are TGTGCCAGCAGTTATTGGGGGGGCAGCTACAATGAGCAGTTCTTC. Its protein product is CASSYWGGSYNEQFF.

This clone has only a few counts. V is TRBV20-1 and J is TRBJ2-1, with no clear D. The CDR3 covers 11 residues. Germline CDR1 and CDR2: DFQATT and SNEGSKA (reference sequence). V lost 7 bases to trimming and J lost 3 bases, with 7 bases between them. CDR3 region: CSVEDYNEQFF. CDR3 in DNA: TGCAGTGTTGAGGACTACAATGAGCAGTTCTTC.

The V gene is TRBV6-6, the J gene TRBJ2-2; weak D call: TRBD1 (5 bases). The length of the CDR3 is 15 residues. Germline CDR1 and CDR2: MNHNY and SVGAGI (reference sequence). The V end was cut by 5 bases, the J end by 4 bases, with 14 bases between. This CDR3 reads CASSPVQGVTGELFF. The DNA of the CDR3 is TGTGCCAGCAGTCCTGTTCAGGGTGTCACCGGGGAGCTGTTTTTT.

Worth noting for this clone: Mismatch with germline at one junction end may stem from a read error. The V gene is TRBV6-1, the J gene TRBJ2-7, with D unresolved. Per the germline V gene, CDR1 is MNHNS and CDR2 is SASEGT. The CDR3 runs 8 residues. CDR3: CASEEGVF. CDR3 DNA sequence: TGTGCCAGCGAGGAAGGAGTCTTC.

This clone was detected a few times. The chain is built from TRBV5-4 and TRBJ1-1; D is possibly TRBD1 (6 bases). The CDR3 length is 14 residues. The V gene's germline CDR1 is SGHNT and CDR2 YYREEE (reference sequence). Deletions cut 3 bases from V and 2 bases from J, with 11 bases between. CDR3 coding DNA: TGTGCCAGCAGCTGGGGGACATCCAACACTGAAGCTTTCTTT. This codes for CASSWGTSNTEAFF.

The sample holds many counts of this clone. The CDR3 spells CASSLQGKYIQYF. The CDR3 bases are TGTGCCAGCAGCTTACAGGGAAAGTACATTCAGTACTTC. The chain joins TRBV7-9 to TRBJ2-4, with a weak D call TRBD1 (5 bases). CDR3 length: 13 residues. With 2 bases removed from V and 8 bases from J, the gap between germline ends came to 10 bases. Looked up from germline, CDR1 is SEHNR and CDR2 is FQNEAQ (reference sequence).

This chain links TRBV7-9 with TRBJ2-7; D is perhaps TRBD2 (5 bases). Per the germline V gene, CDR1 is SEHNR and CDR2 is FQNEAQ (reference sequence). Deletions cut 3 bases from V and 0 bases from J, with 9 bases between. The CDR3 runs to 14 residues. This CDR3 is CASSLSGFSYEQYF. CDR3 nucleotide sequence: TGTGCCAGCAGCTTGAGCGGCTTCTCCTACGAGCAGTACTTC.

This clone showed up just a few times. The chain carries TRBV14 and TRBJ2-3; D ambiguous. Germline V CDR1 and CDR2: SGHDN, FVKESK. The CDR3 contains 14 residues. V was shortened by 0 bases and J by 2 bases, with 6 bases between the two germline ends. DNA for the CDR3: TGTGCCAGCAGCCAAGACATTTCCACAGATACGCAGTATTTT. Translated, it gives CASSQDISTDTQYF.

This clone was picked up a small number of times. The chain combines TRBV18 with TRBJ2-7; weak D call: TRBD1 (5 bases). V was trimmed by 2 bases and J by 2 bases, leaving 7 bases between them. CDR3 length: 13 residues. CDR1 and CDR2 (germline): KGHSH, LQKENI. This CDR3 reads CASSPDRAYEQYF. The CDR3 DNA sequence: TGTGCCAGCTCACCAGACAGAGCCTACGAGCAGTACTTC.

This clone was seen a few times. The chain employs TRBV30 and TRBJ1-3; D is unresolved. Germline lookup yields CDR1 GTSNPN and CDR2 SVGIG (reference sequence). Trimming took off 4 bases at V and 0 bases at J, with 7 bases between the two ends. The CDR3 covers 13 residues. CDR3: CAWTPNSGNTIYF. CDR3 sequence (DNA): TGTGCCTGGACCCCCAACTCTGGAAACACCATATATTTT.

The sample holds many counts of this clone. This chain uses TRBV30 with TRBJ1-1; 8 bases are a match to TRBD1. Looked up from germline, CDR1 is GTSNPN and CDR2 is SVGIG (reference sequence). The trim removed 1 base at V and 10 bases at J, leaving 11 bases unmatched. The CDR3 totals 14 residues. In DNA form, the CDR3 reads TGTGCCTGGAGTGCTCTAAGGACAGGGCTTGGAGCTTTCTTT. This gives the protein CAWSALRTGLGAFF.

A few counts support this clone. V gene TRBV6-1 combines with J gene TRBJ2-3; perhaps TRBD1 as D (5 bases). This CDR3 has 15 residues. V lost 4 bases to trimming and J lost 2 bases, with 13 bases between them. Germline CDR1 reads MNHNS; CDR2 reads SASEGT. The CDR3 nucleotides are TGTGCCAGCAGTGTTGCAGGGTATTCCACAGATACGCAGTATTTT. As protein: CASSVAGYSTDTQYF.

The CDR3 sequence is CASSARQGQGFEKLFF. Written as DNA, the CDR3 is TGTGCCAGCAGTGCCAGACAGGGGCAGGGGTTTGAAAAACTGTTTTTT. The genes are TRBV6-1 and TRBJ1-4; 8 bases agree with TRBD1. The CDR3 contains 16 residues. CDR1 is MNHNS and CDR2 is SASEGT in the germline V gene. J gave up 7 bases and V 4 bases, and 11 bases lay outside the gene matches.

This clone occurred a few times. The rearrangement links TRBV7-3 to TRBJ2-3; 7 bases align to TRBD1. The CDR3 loop spans 12 amino acids. With 5 bases clipped from V and 6 bases from J, the junction kept 2 bases outside the gene matches. Germline loops: CDR1 SGHTA, CDR2 FQGTGA. The DNA for the CDR3 is TGTGCCAGCAGCGCACAGGGGGATACGCAGTATTTT. Its translation is CASSAQGDTQYF.

This clone occurred many times. The chain has TRBV5-6 and TRBJ2-2, with D possibly TRBD1 on 5 matching bases. The V end lost 4 bases, the J end lost 1 base, and 8 bases lay between the germline ends. The CDR3 contains 14 residues. Germline V gene lookup returns CDR1 SGHDT and CDR2 YYEEEE. The CDR3 reads CASSIGQNTGELFF. As DNA, the CDR3 is TGTGCCAGCAGCATTGGACAGAACACCGGGGAGCTGTTTTTT.

This chain joins TRBV9 and TRBJ2-2; the match to TRBD2 covers 7 bases. After removal of 2 bases from V and 7 bases from J, the junction contained 8 bases not matched to a gene. The CDR3 sequence is 15 residues long. The germline V gene encodes CDR1 SGDLS and CDR2 YYNGEE. For the CDR3, the DNA is TGTGCCAGCAGCGTCCATTGGGAGGGCAGCGGGGAGCTGTTTTTT. Encoded protein: CASSVHWEGSGELFF.